This T cell receptor beta chain originates from a study of blood T cell repertoires in COVID-19. Study-wide background: Some COVID-19 samples were acute and others convalescent; all came from the United States, Italy and Spain.

The trim removed 6 bases at V and 4 bases at J, leaving 10 bases unmatched. The CDR3 runs to 14 residues. Germline V gene lookup returns CDR1 SQVTM and CDR2 ANQGSEA. Patients at the Seattle site were enrolled during active infection and followed longitudinally. In the study's own analysis: Cell counts per sample came from amplifying reference gene primers. Generated by immunoSEQ multiplex PCR, the TCRdb table keeps only in-frame clones and is missing some. That table is the source of V, J and clone size, and D and trimming were worked out from the DNA. The sample includes some 58,000 clones, 80% to 90% of them seen just once.

The sequence was collected from a man between 60 and 70 years old with COVID-19, enrolled during active disease. V is TRBV29-1 and J is TRBJ2-7; 9 bases are a match to TRBD1. Sequencing was performed on peripheral blood. CDR3 nucleotide sequence: TGCAGCGTCGAGGGGACAGGGCGTTCGTACGAGCAGTACTTC. Translating it yields CSVEGTGRSYEQYF.